This is a list of T cell receptor beta chains from one sample in a study of cytomegalovirus exposure and HLA in healthy donors. Produced via immunoSEQ multiplex PCR; TCRdb's table is partial and in-frame only. The sample contains about 190,000 clones, about 86% of which appear only once. The specimen sequenced was PBMCs. The source of these receptors is a woman under 30 in good health and CMV-seropositive. Each CDR3 is given with its conserved first and last residue. A D gene is named only where the DNA matches it firmly. Not every row has a clone size; where given, it reads once, few, many or a size class.

d_call clone_size j_call v_call cdr3_aa cdr3_nt
TRBD2 NA TRBJ2-3 TRBV7-2 CASSWTSGDTQYF TGTGCCAGCAGCTGGACTAGCGGAGATACGCAGTATTTT
TRBD2 NA TRBJ2-1 TRBV28 CASRISGGIYEQFF TGTGCCAGCAGAATTAGCGGGGGAATCTATGAGCAGTTCTTC
TRBD1 NA TRBJ2-7 TRBV2 CASRQGGYEQYF TGTGCCAGCCGACAGGGTGGCTACGAGCAGTACTTC
NA NA TRBJ2-1 TRBV6-6 CASSQEGQKNEQFF TGTGCCAGCAGCCAGGAGGGGCAGAAGAATGAGCAGTTCTTC
TRBD2 NA TRBJ2-7 TRBV6-6 CASSFKLAGDKYEQYF TGTGCCAGCAGTTTCAAACTAGCGGGGGACAAGTACGAGCAGTACTTC
NA few TRBJ2-7 TRBV19 CATTTGSGYEQYF TGTGCCACAACGACAGGATCGGGCTACGAGCAGTACTTC
NA NA TRBJ2-3 TRBV6-1 CASKTLTGTDTQYF TGTGCCAGCAAGACACTGACGGGGACAGATACGCAGTATTTT
NA NA TRBJ2-7 TRBV5-6 CASSATGTYEQYF TGTGCCAGCAGCGCGACAGGAACCTACGAGCAGTACTTC
NA once TRBJ2-2 TRBV6-5 CASTTGGDTGELFF TGTGCCAGTACAACAGGAGGGGACACCGGGGAGCTGTTTTTT
TRBD1 NA TRBJ1-6 TRBV7-3 CASSLGTGDSPLHF TGTGCCAGCAGCTTGGGGACAGGGGATTCACCCCTCCACTTT
NA once TRBJ1-2 TRBV6-6 CASSYSVVSDGYTF TGTGCCAGCAGTTACAGCGTGGTTTCCGATGGCTACACCTTC
NA NA TRBJ2-1 TRBV7-3 CASSLYGRGDEQFF TGTGCCAGCAGCTTATATGGGCGGGGCGATGAGCAGTTCTTC
NA NA TRBJ1-4 TRBV2 CASSRDILNEKLFF TGTGCCAGCAGTCGGGACATATTAAATGAAAAACTGTTTTTT
TRBD1 NA TRBJ1-1 TRBV7-8 CASSLTGGTEAFF TGTGCCAGCAGCTTAACAGGGGGCACTGAAGCTTTCTTT
TRBD1 NA TRBJ1-4 TRBV4-3 CASSLGQGWVDEKLFF TGCGCCAGCAGCCTCGGACAGGGGTGGGTTGATGAAAAACTGTTTTTT
NA NA TRBJ1-5 TRBV15 CATSRDSNTGVGNQPQHF TGTGCCACCAGCAGAGATTCGAATACAGGTGTTGGCAATCAGCCCCAGCATTTT
NA few TRBJ2-2 TRBV18 CASSKGGNTGELFF TGTGCCAGCTCGAAGGGAGGGAACACCGGGGAGCTGTTTTTT
TRBD1 NA TRBJ2-7 TRBV11-3 CASSLGGTGGAYEQYF TGTGCCAGCAGCTTAGGCGGGACAGGGGGAGCCTACGAGCAGTACTTC
NA few TRBJ1-1 TRBV7-9 CASTREKAEAFF TGTGCCAGCACCCGGGAAAAGGCTGAAGCTTTCTTT
NA NA TRBJ1-2 TRBV7-8 CASSLRRVYGYTF TGTGCCAGCAGCTTGCGAAGAGTTTATGGCTACACCTTC
TRBD2 NA TRBJ2-3 TRBV5-4 CASSIPKRDPTDTQYF TGTGCCAGCAGCATTCCGAAGCGGGACCCCACAGATACGCAGTATTTT
TRBD1 NA TRBJ2-5 TRBV7-6 CASSLLGQGKQETQYF TGTGCCAGCAGCTTACTGGGACAGGGCAAACAAGAGACCCAGTACTTC
NA NA TRBJ1-1 TRBV9 CASSVDPQLNTEAFF TGTGCCAGCAGCGTAGATCCACAGTTGAACACTGAAGCTTTCTTT
NA NA TRBJ1-3 TRBV5-1 CASSGQGMENTIYF TGCGCCAGCAGCGGGCAGGGTATGGAAAACACCATATATTTT
TRBD1 NA TRBJ1-1 TRBV19 CASSTGTGGNTEAFF TGTGCCAGTAGTACCGGGACAGGGGGGAACACTGAAGCTTTCTTT
TRBD2 NA TRBJ2-1 TRBV5-1 CASSWGTSGGNEQFF TGCGCCAGCAGCTGGGGGACTAGCGGGGGCAATGAGCAGTTCTTC
NA NA TRBJ1-2 TRBV20-1 CSAPGGYGYTF TGCAGTGCACCCGGCGGCTATGGCTACACCTTC
NA once TRBJ2-2 TRBV19 CASSITVTGELFF TGTGCCAGTAGTATTACGGTCACCGGGGAGCTGTTTTTT
NA NA TRBJ2-7 TRBV19 CASSIGQGYEQYF TGTGCCAGTAGTATAGGGCAGGGATACGAGCAGTACTTC
NA NA TRBJ1-2 TRBV27 CASSFSGRPYGYTF TGTGCCAGCAGTTTTAGCGGCAGACCCTATGGCTACACCTTC
TRBD1 few TRBJ1-2 TRBV6-5 CASSPGDRANYGYTF TGTGCCAGCAGCCCAGGAGACAGGGCTAACTATGGCTACACCTTC
NA NA TRBJ2-2 TRBV5-1 CASSWVPFFRGNTGELFF TGCGCCAGCAGCTGGGTCCCTTTTTTCCGGGGGAACACCGGGGAGCTGTTTTTT
TRBD2 NA TRBJ2-7 TRBV11-2 CASRKTSGGYEQYF TGTGCCAGCAGGAAAACTAGCGGCGGCTACGAGCAGTACTTC
NA NA TRBJ1-2 TRBV4-1 CASSQDRVGYGYTF TGCGCCAGCAGCCAAGATCGGGTGGGCTATGGCTACACCTTC
TRBD2 once TRBJ2-3 TRBV9 CASSVDLEGLAGGLTDTQYF TGTGCCAGCAGCGTCGATTTAGAGGGACTAGCGGGGGGGCTCACAGATACGCAGTATTTT
TRBD1 NA TRBJ1-5 TRBV19 CASSTTGGYQPQHF TGTGCCAGTAGTACGACAGGGGGCTATCAGCCCCAGCATTTT
TRBD1 NA TRBJ1-1 TRBV6-1 CASSAKQGATEAFF TGTGCCAGCAGTGCAAAACAGGGGGCCACTGAAGCTTTCTTT
TRBD2 NA TRBJ2-1 TRBV7-9 CASSFGGGKYNEQFF TGTGCCAGCAGCTTTGGCGGGGGGAAGTACAATGAGCAGTTCTTC
TRBD2 NA TRBJ2-3 TRBV5-1 CASSLTSGGASDTQYF TGCGCCAGCAGCTTGACTAGCGGGGGGGCCTCAGATACGCAGTATTTT